Listed below are T cell receptor beta chains from one sample, sequenced in a study of shared clonotypes between healthy human individuals. The assay was immunoSEQ multiplex PCR, and TCRdb's table has in-frame clones only and misses some. The data show about 1.5 million clones, 95% to 99% seen once. The specimen was naive CD4+ T cells sorted from blood. The receptor set was obtained from a man aged 25 to 40 in good health. CDR3s include the opening cysteine and the closing phenylalanine or tryptophan. Fields, in order: D gene, V gene, J gene, CDR3 length, clone size, CDR3 DNA, CDR3 protein. D genes are given only for firm matches. The size of a clone is reported for some rows only, either as once, few or many, or as a class for expanded clones.

>TRBD1|TRBV19|TRBJ2-7|15|once
TGTGCCAGTTCTAGAGACAGGGGAAGCCCCTACGAGCAGTACTTC
CASSRDRGSPYEQYF
>.|TRBV7-6|TRBJ2-7|15|.
TGTGCCAGCAGCTTAGCTGGAATCGGTATATACGAGCAGTACTTC
CASSLAGIGIYEQYF
>TRBD1|TRBV28|TRBJ1-1|14|.
TGTGCCAGCAGGAAGGGACAGCTGAACACTGAAGCTTTCTTT
CASRKGQLNTEAFF
>TRBD2|TRBV30|TRBJ2-3|15|.
TGTGCCTGGCAGGAACTTCGGGACTATCTCTATACGCAGTATTTT
CAWQELRDYLYTQYF
>.|TRBV30|TRBJ1-4|13|.
TGTGCCTGGAGTGTCGACATTGGGGAAAAACTGTTTTTT
CAWSVDIGEKLFF
>.|TRBV9|TRBJ2-7|17|.
TGTGCCAGCAGCCGTGGGGGGCAGCGGGGAAGCTCCTACGAGCAGTACTTC
CASSRGGQRGSSYEQYF
>.|TRBV28|TRBJ2-7|13|.
TGTGCCAGCAGTTCCCAGGGATTGTACGAGCAGTACTTC
CASSSQGLYEQYF
>TRBD1|TRBV5-1|TRBJ2-3|15|.
TGCGCCAGCAGCTCGACAGGGGCTTCCACAGATACGCAGTATTTT
CASSSTGASTDTQYF
>.|TRBV25-1|TRBJ1-1|13|.
TGTGCCACCTCCACAGGGCCGAACACTGAAGCTTTCTTT
CATSTGPNTEAFF
>.|TRBV20-1|TRBJ2-3|11|.
TGCAGTGCTAGTCGGGAGGATACGCAGTATTTT
CSASREDTQYF
>.|TRBV14|TRBJ2-1|19|once
TGTGCCAGCAGCCAAGCATCCCCGGCTAGCGCCTTAAGGGGTAATGAGCAGTTCTTC
CASSQASPASALRGNEQFF
>.|TRBV2|TRBJ2-7|13|.
TGTGCCAGCAGCCCTAGGAGCTCCTACGAGCAGTACTTC
CASSPRSSYEQYF
>.|TRBV28|TRBJ2-5|16|.
TGTGCCAGCAGCCCGGGGAGTGCGTATGGCCAAGAGACCCAGTACTTC
CASSPGSAYGQETQYF
>TRBD2|TRBV11-3|TRBJ2-1|14|.
TGTGCCAGCAGCACTAGCGGGAGTACCTATGAGCAGTTCTTC
CASSTSGSTYEQFF
>TRBD1|TRBV27|TRBJ2-3|15|.
TGTGCCAGCAGTTTGCAGGGGGCTCACACAGATACGCAGTATTTT
CASSLQGAHTDTQYF
>.|TRBV5-5|TRBJ2-7|14|.
TGTGCCAGCAGCATGGATCCCAGTCCCCTCGAGCAGTACTTC
CASSMDPSPLEQYF
>TRBD2|TRBV13|TRBJ2-1|18|.
TGTGCCAGCAGTTTTAGGGCCAGCGGGAGGGCTCCCCCGAATGAGCAGTTCTTC
CASSFRASGRAPPNEQFF
>.|TRBV9|TRBJ2-1|12|.
TGTGCCAGCAGCCCCGCTAGGGGAGAGCAGTTCTTC
CASSPARGEQFF
>.|TRBV6-6|TRBJ2-3|15|.
TGTGCCAGCAGTTGGGGCGGGTCCGAGCAGGGAACGCAGTATTTT
CASSWGGSEQGTQYF
>.|TRBV20-1|TRBJ2-7|11|.
TGCAGTGCTAGAGATAGCTACGAGCAGTACTTC
CSARDSYEQYF
>TRBD2|TRBV5-4|TRBJ2-7|13|.
TGTGCCAGCAGCTTTAGCGGGAGGGACGAGCAGTACTTC
CASSFSGRDEQYF
>TRBD2|TRBV11-2|TRBJ2-7|14|.
TGTGCCAGCAGCCGGACTAGCAACACCTACGAGCAGTACTTC
CASSRTSNTYEQYF
>TRBD1|TRBV19|TRBJ2-7|13|.
TGTGCCAGTACGAGGACAGGGACCTACGAGCAGTACTTC
CASTRTGTYEQYF
>.|TRBV14|TRBJ2-2|11|.
TGTGCCAGCAGCCTCGCCGGGGAGCTGTTTTTT
CASSLAGELFF
>.|TRBV7-9|TRBJ1-5|14|.
TGTGCCAGCAGCTCCACAGGGACGAAGCAGCCCCAGCATTTT
CASSSTGTKQPQHF
>.|TRBV5-1|TRBJ2-5|13|once
TGCGCCAGCAGCTTGGGGGGTGGCGAGACCCAGTACTTC
CASSLGGGETQYF
>.|TRBV7-3|TRBJ2-7|14|once
TGTGCCAGCAGCTTAGGGGGGTACGACCGCGAGCAGTACTTC
CASSLGGYDREQYF
>TRBD1|TRBV11-2|TRBJ2-5|14|.
TGTGCCAGCAGCTTAGGGGTGACAGGGGAGACCCAGTACTTC
CASSLGVTGETQYF
>TRBD1|TRBV5-1|TRBJ2-7|14|.
TGCGCCAGCAGCTTAAACAGGGGGCCCTACGAGCAGTACTTC
CASSLNRGPYEQYF
>TRBD2|TRBV5-1|TRBJ2-1|14|.
TGCGCCAGCAGTACTAGCGGATATTTCAATGAGCAGTTCTTC
CASSTSGYFNEQFF
>TRBD2|TRBV10-2|TRBJ2-1|14|.
TGCGCCAGCAACCTAGCGGGGGCTATGGATGAGCAGTTCTTC
CASNLAGAMDEQFF
>TRBD2|TRBV28|TRBJ2-7|17|once
TGTGCCAGCACCCTCGGGATAGCGGGAGTTAGGACCTACGAGCAGTACTTC
CASTLGIAGVRTYEQYF
>.|TRBV6-5|TRBJ1-4|14|.
TGTGCCAGCAGCCCCACTTACGGGGATGAAAAACTGTTTTTT
CASSPTYGDEKLFF
>.|TRBV2|TRBJ2-3|15|.
TGTGCCAGCAAGTACTCTTCCGGGATGGGCGATACGCAGTATTTT
CASKYSSGMGDTQYF
>.|TRBV28|TRBJ2-1|14|once
TGTGCCAGCAGTTTAATCCTATCGTACAATGAGCAGTTCTTC
CASSLILSYNEQFF
>.|TRBV6-1|TRBJ2-1|14|.
TGTGCCAGCAGTGAACTGGCGGGATACAATGAGCAGTTCTTC
CASSELAGYNEQFF
>.|TRBV7-8|TRBJ2-7|15|.
TGTGCCAGCAGCTTCTCCGACGGCCTGGCCTACGAGCAGTACTTC
CASSFSDGLAYEQYF
>TRBD2|TRBV28|TRBJ2-7|15|.
TGTGCCAGCCATGGGGGGGACTTGATGACCTACGAGCAGTACTTC
CASHGGDLMTYEQYF
>.|TRBV5-1|TRBJ2-5|13|.
TGCGCCAGCAGCCCACCCTCCCAAGAGACCCAGTACTTC
CASSPPSQETQYF
>.|TRBV19|TRBJ1-2|13|.
TGTGCCAGTAGTATAGAGGCGTCTAGGGGCTACACCTTC
CASSIEASRGYTF
>.|TRBV27|TRBJ1-4|18|.
TGTGCCAGCATCAATTCGAGATACACAGGGAACGCTAATGAAAAACTGTTTTTT
CASINSRYTGNANEKLFF
>TRBD1|TRBV2|TRBJ1-2|15|.
TGTGCCAGCAGGGTCCGGGACAGGGGGCCCTATGGCTACACCTTC
CASRVRDRGPYGYTF
>.|TRBV7-2|TRBJ1-1|16|once
TGTGCCAGCAGCTCTTCTTACGAGACAGGGAACACTGAAGCTTTCTTT
CASSSSYETGNTEAFF
>.|TRBV5-5|TRBJ2-5|14|.
TGTGCCAGCAGCTTGGAGGGCATGAGGGGGACCCAGTACTTC
CASSLEGMRGTQYF
>.|TRBV18|TRBJ2-6|17|.
TGTGCCAGCTCACCGCCTAAAGGGGGCTCTGGGGCCAACGTCCTGACTTTC
CASSPPKGGSGANVLTF